Below, one TCR beta chain is given with its context. These data are taken from a study of blood T cells in healthy people across ages. CDR1 and CDR2 (germline): MGHRA, YSYEKL. After removal of 4 bases from V and 0 bases from J, the junction contained 14 bases not matched to a gene. This CDR3 contains 19 residues. A J-beta primer mix and a sample-barcoded 5' primer were used in a second PCR of about 6 to 12 cycles. A 12-random-nucleotide template-switch adaptor tagged each cDNA molecule. TCRdb reanalysed the 5' RACE reads using MiXCR and keeps one entry per CDR3 protein. The sample carries around 690,000 distinct CDR3 sequences, under 65% recorded once.

Sequences were obtained from blood. The chain is built from TRBV4-1 and TRBJ1-1; 10 bases map to TRBD1. This receptor was identified in a man between 60 and 75 years old in good health. The CDR3 DNA reads TGCGCCAGCAGCCCCAGCCCCCGGGACAGGGGACTCATGAACACTGAAGCTTTCTTT. Translation: CASSPSPRDRGLMNTEAFF.